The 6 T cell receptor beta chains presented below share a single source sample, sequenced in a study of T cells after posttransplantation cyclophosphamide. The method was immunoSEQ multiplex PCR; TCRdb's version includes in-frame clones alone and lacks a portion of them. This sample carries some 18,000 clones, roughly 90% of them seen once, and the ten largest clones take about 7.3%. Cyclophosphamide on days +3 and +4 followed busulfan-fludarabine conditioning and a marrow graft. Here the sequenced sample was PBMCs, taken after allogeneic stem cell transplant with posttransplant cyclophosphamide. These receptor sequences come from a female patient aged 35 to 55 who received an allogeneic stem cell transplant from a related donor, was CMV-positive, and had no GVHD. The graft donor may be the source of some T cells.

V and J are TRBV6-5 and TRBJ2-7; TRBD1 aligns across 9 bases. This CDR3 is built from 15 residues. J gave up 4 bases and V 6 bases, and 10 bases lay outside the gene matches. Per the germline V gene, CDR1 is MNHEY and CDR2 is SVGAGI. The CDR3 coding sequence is TGTGCCAGCAGACTGACCGGGACAGGGAGGTACGAGCAGTACTTC. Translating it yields CASRLTGTGRYEQYF.

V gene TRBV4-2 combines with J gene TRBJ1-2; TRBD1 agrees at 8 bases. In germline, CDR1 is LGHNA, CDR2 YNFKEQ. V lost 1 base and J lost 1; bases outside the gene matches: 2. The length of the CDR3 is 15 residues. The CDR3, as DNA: TGTGCCAGCAGCCAAGGGACAGGGATTAACTATGGCTACACCTTC. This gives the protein CASSQGTGINYGYTF.

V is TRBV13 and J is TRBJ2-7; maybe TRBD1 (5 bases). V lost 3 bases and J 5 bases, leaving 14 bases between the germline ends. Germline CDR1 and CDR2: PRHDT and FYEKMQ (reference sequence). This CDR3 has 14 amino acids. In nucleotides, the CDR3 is TGTGCCAGCAGCTTGCCAGGGAACTTGAACGAGCAGTACTTC. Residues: CASSLPGNLNEQYF.

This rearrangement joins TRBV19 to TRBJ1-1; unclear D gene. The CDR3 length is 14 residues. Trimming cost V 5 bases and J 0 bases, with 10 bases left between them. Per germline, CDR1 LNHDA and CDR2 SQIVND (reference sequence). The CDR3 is CASSPEVMNTEAFF. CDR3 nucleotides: TGTGCCAGTAGTCCAGAAGTTATGAACACTGAAGCTTTCTTT. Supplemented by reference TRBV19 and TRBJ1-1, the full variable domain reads DGGITQSPKYLFRKEGQNVTLSCEQNLNHDAMYWYRQDPGQGLRLIYYSQIVNDFQKGDIAEGYSVSREKKESFPLTVTSAQKNPTAFYLCASSPEVMNTEAFFGQGTRLTVV.

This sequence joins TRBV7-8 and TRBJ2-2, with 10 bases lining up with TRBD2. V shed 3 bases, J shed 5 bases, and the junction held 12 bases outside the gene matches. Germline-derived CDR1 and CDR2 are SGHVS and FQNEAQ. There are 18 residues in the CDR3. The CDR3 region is CASSLGHSGRAETGELFF. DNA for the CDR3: TGTGCCAGCAGCTTGGGACACAGCGGGAGGGCGGAAACCGGGGAGCTGTTTTTT.

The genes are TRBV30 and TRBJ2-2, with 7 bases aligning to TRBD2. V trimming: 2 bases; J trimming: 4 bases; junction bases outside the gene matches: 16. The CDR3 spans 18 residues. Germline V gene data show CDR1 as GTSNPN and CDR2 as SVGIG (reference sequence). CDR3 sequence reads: CAWSKGRVLGRATGELFF. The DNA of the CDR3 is TGTGCCTGGAGTAAGGGTCGAGTTTTAGGGAGGGCCACCGGGGAGCTGTTTTTT.